This TCR beta chain appears in the sequencing data of a study of T cell clonotyping in hematopoietic cell transplantation. This CDR3 is built from 14 residues. V lost 3 bases and J lost 6; bases outside the gene matches: 7. The V gene's germline CDR1 is KGHSH and CDR2 LQKENI. Details on this clone: Its antigen is undetermined.

Study results and limitations: Recipient TCR diversity dropped after transplant; expanded clonotypes rose from day 30 to 180.

The protocol was immunoSEQ multiplex PCR, while the TCRdb copy is restricted to in-frame clones and leaves out a portion. Of about 36,000 clones listed, roughly 94% are singletons. Time point reported: recipient sample about 28 days before transplant, after cytoreduction. This sequence originates from a man aged 35 to 55 with chronic myeloid leukemia. Some clones in this sample may be carry-over from other donors' samples. This chain connects TRBV18 to TRBJ1-2, with 7 nucleotides matching TRBD1. This specimen consisted of peripheral blood mononuclear cells, obtained before stem cell transplant. As DNA, the CDR3 is TGTGCCAGCTCACCGATGACAGGGATCAATGGCTACACCTTC. The encoded protein is CASSPMTGINGYTF.